The present T cell receptor beta chain was sequenced within a study of blood T cell repertoires in COVID-19 (dated by TCRdb to 2020 to 2021). Broadly, across the study: Samples covering the acute and convalescent phases of COVID-19 were provided by collaborators in the United States, Italy and Spain. The repertoires were made available in a free public database intended to serve as a resource for research on the immune response to SARS-CoV-2. Where HLA class I and class II types were available, the types were taken from metadata supplied by the sample provider, not from assay-based typing. A de-identified subject ID, COVID-19 status, age in years and sex were almost always included in the sample metadata. Deeply sampled blood TCRbeta repertoires from subjects exposed to, actively infected with, or recovered from COVID-19 were included in the dataset. The material from the prospective study consisted of cDNA or gDNA derived from T cells, B-cell-depleted T cells, or PBMCs. Samples came from the ongoing ImmuneRACE study (first 160 participants) plus 1,254 subjects from 6 global collaborators.

Participants in the prospective study were enrolled through a virtual design, were aged about 18 to 90 years, and lived in 24 United States geographic areas. To assign participants to cohorts, the prospective study relied on clinical history that participants themselves reported in a screening survey and a study questionnaire. Recovered participants in ImmuneRACE Cohort 3 were defined as having two consecutive negative NP/OP PCR tests, clearance from a healthcare professional, or resolution of symptoms. Mobile phlebotomists in the prospective study collected whole blood, serum and a nasopharyngeal or oropharyngeal swab from every participant. Additional blood draws and questionnaires over a 2-month period could optionally be provided by prospective study participants. Before DNA extraction, prospective study blood samples were shipped either frozen or at room temperature. The immunoSEQ Assay, a bias-controlled multiplex PCR, was used to amplify TCRbeta CDR3 regions from genomic DNA. The original methods were these. The number of nucleated cells in each sample was estimated by amplification of reference gene primers within the assay. To quantify the absolute abundance of each unique TCRbeta CDR3 rearrangement, sequence reads were collapsed and filtered. For each sample, productive Simpson clonality was calculated by taking the square root of Simpson's diversity index across productive rearrangements. What TCRdb holds here is the immuneACCESS table cut down to in-frame rearrangements. Part of the clones is not present; checked against another copy, under half of the missing clones reflect an unresolved V gene, and the others are unexplained. The DNA gave D and trimming, while V, J and clone size come from that table. The sample profile shows about 270,000 clones; 85% to 90% of them were found once. The top ten hold around 15% of the sample.

To note about this clone: Its antigen remains unidentified. Per-base quality was not reported, and no clone a single base away is much larger than it.

Summary of the overall study and its limitations: How much clinical and demographic metadata was included differed by source and by participant, and the metadata was provided uncurated.

Input material: PBMCs or T cells enriched from blood (not recorded which). The sequence was obtained from a young man who had recovered from COVID-19.

The CDR3 in this case is CASRNSGGAKGDTQYF. The sequenced DNA is TGTGCCAGTAGAAATAGCGGGGGGGCTAAAGGAGATACGCAGTATTTT. This chain is built from TRBV19 and TRBJ2-3, with TRBD2 identical over 11 junction bases. Based on the germline V gene (reference sequence), the CDR1 and CDR2 sequences are LNHDA and SQIVND. From the cysteine through the phenylalanine, the CDR3 covers 16 amino acids. The read is trimmed to its CDR3 DNA, 48 bases read in frame from base 1. Trimming takes 6 bases off V and 5 bases off J; junction bases not matched to a gene: 10.